One and the same sample provided the 4 T cell receptor beta chains below, sequenced in a study of glioma-infiltrating T cells after dendritic cell vaccination. Sequenced by immunoSEQ multiplex PCR; TCRdb stores in-frame clones only, minus some. The sample lists about 21,000 clones; around 74% were seen once. Source: blood, taken before dendritic cell vaccination. Every receptor here comes from a human donor with glioblastoma.

This clone appeared once. The chain has TRBV29-1 and TRBJ2-1, with D perhaps matching TRBD2 (5 bases). Per the germline V gene, CDR1 is SQVTM and CDR2 is ANQGSEA. The V end was cut by 8 bases, the J end by 5 bases, with 13 bases between. The CDR3 extends over 12 amino acids. The CDR3 DNA follows: TGCAGCACCACGCGAGGGAACAATGAGCAGTTCTTC. Protein product: CSTTRGNNEQFF.

V usage is TRBV2 and J usage is TRBJ2-3, with 7 bases matching TRBD2. This CDR3 is 13 amino acids long. V shed 6 bases, J shed 3 bases, and the junction held 3 bases outside the gene matches. Germline-derived CDR1 and CDR2 are SNHLY and FYNNEI. Written as DNA, the CDR3 is TGTGCCAGCAGGTCGGGAGGAACAGATACGCAGTATTTT. It specifies CASRSGGTDTQYF.

The genes are TRBV1 and TRBJ2-7; the D segment call TRBD2 is taken from the table without a DNA check. TRBV1 is noted as a pseudogene. The CDR3 spans 16 residues. CDR3 nucleotides: TGCACCAGCAGCCAAGAAGGAGGGTCCAGCTCCTACGAGCAGTACTTC. The encoded protein is CTSSQEGGSSSYEQYF.

The V gene is TRBV5-6, the J gene TRBJ2-7, with a tentative D call TRBD2 (6 bases). This CDR3 has 16 amino acids. Germline V gene sequence: CDR1 SGHDT, CDR2 YYEEEE. V was pared by 4 bases and J by 3 bases, with 20 bases between. In DNA, the CDR3 is TGTGCCAGCAGCGGGGACGGAGGGTTCTTTTTCTACGAGCAGTACTTC. It translates to CASSGDGGFFFYEQYF.